The 26 T cell receptor beta chains below come from one sample, sequenced in a study of PD-1 blockade in classical Hodgkin lymphoma. Time point here: cycle 4 day 1 (C4D1), after 6 weeks of nivolumab. Exposure to brentuximab vedotin varied, and each patient had relapsed following autologous stem cell transplantation. Data came from immunoSEQ multiplex PCR; TCRdb stores just in-frame clones and leaves some out. Of around 45,000 clones listed, more than 70% were seen once; the top ten hold 37%. The sequencing here drew on peripheral blood mononuclear cells (PBMCs), taken before the fourth cycle of nivolumab. All receptors come from a human donor with classical Hodgkin lymphoma.

The V and J genes are TRBV30 and TRBJ1-6; perhaps TRBD1 as D (6 bases). The CDR3 sequence is 17 residues long. Germline V lookup: CDR1 GTSNPN, CDR2 SVGIG (reference sequence). With 0 bases removed from V and 7 bases from J, the gap between germline ends came to 19 bases. CDR3 coding DNA: TGTGCCTGGAGTGTACGTTCAATGGGGGCAGGGAATTCACCCCTCCACTTT. Its protein product is CAWSVRSMGAGNSPLHF.

The genes are TRBV5-4 and TRBJ2-3; D call uncertain. This CDR3 contains 13 residues. Per the germline V gene, CDR1 is SGHNT and CDR2 is YYREEE (reference sequence). V was shortened by 0 bases and J by 6 bases, with 8 bases between the two germline ends. In DNA form, the CDR3 reads TGTGCCAGCAGCTTGGCCAGGCGGGATACGCAGTATTTT. As protein: CASSLARRDTQYF.

V usage is TRBV2 and J usage is TRBJ2-7, with unresolved D. The length of the CDR3 is 15 residues. Germline CDR1 is SNHLY and CDR2 is FYNNEI. Trimming pared 5 bases from V and 5 bases from J, leaving 19 bases between. CDR3 bases: TGTGCCAGCAGTCTCACAGAGGTTTTTTTTCACGAGCAGTACTTC. This translates into CASSLTEVFFHEQYF.

The chain employs TRBV27 and TRBJ2-7; perhaps TRBD1 as D (5 bases). The CDR3 contains 15 residues. Trimming stripped 3 bases from V and 3 bases from J, with 15 bases between. Looked up from germline, CDR1 is MNHEY and CDR2 is SMNVEV (reference sequence). The CDR3, as DNA: TGTGCCAGCAGTTTCCCGCAGGGTGCAAGCTACGAGCAGTACTTC. It translates to CASSFPQGASYEQYF.

This chain joins TRBV25-1 and TRBJ2-3; D remains ambiguous. This CDR3 has 14 residues. The V gene lost 5 bases and the J gene lost 1 base, with 10 bases spanning the gap. CDR1 is MGHDK, CDR2 SYGVNS, per germline. The CDR3 reads CASSRSGGTDTQYF. CDR3 coding DNA: TGTGCCAGCAGTAGGTCAGGTGGCACAGATACGCAGTATTTT.

The chain uses TRBV5-1 and TRBJ2-5; 8 nucleotides line up with TRBD1. From germline, CDR1 is SGHRS and CDR2 YFSETQ. The CDR3 length is 16 residues. With 0 bases clipped from V and 2 bases from J, the junction kept 6 bases outside the gene matches. CDR3 in DNA: TGCGCCAGCAGCTTGGTCACAGGGGGGATTCAAGAGACCCAGTACTTC. This codes for CASSLVTGGIQETQYF.

The CDR3 region is CSALIDRNYGYTF. In DNA, the CDR3 is TGCAGCGCCCTAATCGACCGAAACTATGGCTACACCTTC. The rearrangement uses TRBV29-1 and TRBJ1-2; D remains ambiguous. Germline CDR1 and CDR2: SQVTM and ANQGSEA. The V end lost 7 bases, the J end lost 2 bases, and 14 bases lay between the germline ends. CDR3 size: 13 residues.

The chain carries TRBV10-3 and TRBJ2-7; 8 bases map to TRBD1. V was pared by 9 bases and J by 3 bases, with 7 bases of the junction left unmatched. CDR1 is ENHRY, CDR2 SYGVKD, per germline. The CDR3 length is 13 residues. For the CDR3, the DNA is TGTGCCATTACCCAGGGACAGGACTACGAGCAGTACTTC. As protein: CAITQGQDYEQYF.

This clone was found a few times. The sample contains more than one DNA sequence encoding this CDR3. The chain employs TRBV2 and TRBJ1-2; possible D gene TRBD1, 5 bases. The CDR3 spans 12 residues. V dropped 2 bases and J dropped 6 bases, with 7 bases sitting between them. Per germline, CDR1 SNHLY and CDR2 FYNNEI. CDR3 residues: CASSEQGNGYTF. The DNA of the CDR3 is TGTGCCAGCAGTGAACAGGGAAATGGCTACACCTTC. Full variable domain (missing parts from reference TRBV2 and TRBJ1-2): EPEVTQTPSHQVTQMGQEVILRCVPISNHLYFYWYRQILGQKVEFLVSFYNNEISEKSEIFDDQFSVERPDGSNFTLKIRSTKLEDSAMYFCASSEQGNGYTFGSGTRLTVV.

The chain employs TRBV7-9 and TRBJ1-1, with no clear D. Germline CDR1 reads SEHNR; CDR2 reads FQNEAQ (reference sequence). CDR3 length: 13 residues. Trimming left V 2 bases short and J 1 base short, with 5 bases between. CDR3 region: CASSLFGNTEAFF. The CDR3 DNA sequence: TGTGCCAGCAGCTTATTCGGGAACACTGAAGCTTTCTTT.

V is TRBV28 and J is TRBJ1-4, with 9 bases that match TRBD1. The V and J ends lost 6 bases and 8 bases, in that order; junction bases with no gene match: 10. In germline, CDR1 is MDHEN, CDR2 SYDVKM. CDR3 length: 15 residues. The CDR3 reads CASRFTGQGGEKLFF. CDR3 nucleotide sequence: TGTGCCAGCAGGTTTACGGGACAGGGAGGCGAAAAACTGTTTTTT. Based on the CDR3 plus reference TRBV28 and TRBJ1-4, the full variable domain is DVKVTQSSRYLVKRTGEKVFLECVQDMDHENMFWYRQDPGLGLRLIYFSYDVKMKEKGDIPEGYSVSREKKERFSLILESASTNQTSMYLCASRFTGQGGEKLFFGSGTQLSVL.

Turning to this clone: At one end, the junction sequence differs from germline, possibly due to a read error. The chain recombines TRBV7-7 with TRBJ2-6, with 9 bases aligning to TRBD1. The CDR3 totals 18 residues. CDR1 and CDR2 from the germline V gene are SSHAT and FNYEAQ (reference sequence). Here the CDR3 DNA reads TGTGCTAGCAGCCAACGTCCCGGGACAGGGTCTGGGGCCAACGTCCTGACTTTC. Translation gives CASSQRPGTGSGANVLTF.

The chain joins TRBV6-1 to TRBJ1-4; 9 bases are shared with TRBD1. V shed 7 bases, J shed 7 bases, and the junction held 7 bases outside the gene matches. Per germline, CDR1 MNHNS and CDR2 SASEGT. The CDR3 consists of 14 residues. CDR3 in amino acids: CASNWDRDGEKLFF. The CDR3 DNA is TGTGCCAGCAACTGGGACAGGGACGGTGAAAAACTGTTTTTT.

The J gene is TRBJ2-7, the V gene TRBV28; weak D call: TRBD1 (5 bases). The CDR3 covers 14 residues. V was cut by 6 bases and J by 3 bases, with 15 bases left in between. CDR1 is MDHEN, CDR2 SYDVKM, per germline. This chain's CDR3 is CASSVFSRGYEQYF. As DNA, the CDR3 is TGTGCCAGCAGCGTCTTTTCTAGGGGCTACGAGCAGTACTTC.

Only a few counts were recorded for this clone. The chain carries TRBV5-1 and TRBJ2-3, with D perhaps assigned TRBD1 or TRBD2 (7 bases each). The germline V gene encodes CDR1 SGHRS and CDR2 YFSETQ. The CDR3 is made up of 15 amino acids. Trimming stripped 6 bases from V and 3 bases from J, with 17 bases between. CDR3 amino acids: CASKQGTTETDTQYF. The CDR3 DNA is TGCGCCAGCAAACAGGGGACTACCGAAACAGATACGCAGTATTTT.

This chain uses TRBV5-1 with TRBJ1-2, with 7 bases that match TRBD1. This CDR3 is built from 13 residues. V lost 0 bases and J lost 7; bases outside the gene matches: 3. Germline CDR1 SGHRS, CDR2 YFSETQ. This CDR3 reads CASSLGQGGGYTF. The CDR3 coding sequence is TGCGCCAGCAGCTTGGGACAGGGCGGTGGCTACACCTTC.

CDR3 residues: CASSLSSNQPQHF. The CDR3 DNA reads TGTGCCAGCAGCTTAAGTAGCAATCAGCCCCAGCATTTT. The genes are TRBV7-9 and TRBJ1-5; D not resolved. The CDR3 is 13 amino acids. Germline V gene lookup returns CDR1 SEHNR and CDR2 FQNEAQ (reference sequence). Trimming took 2 bases from V and 0 from J, leaving 2 bases between them.

The rearrangement uses TRBV10-3 and TRBJ2-7; 8 bases are a match to TRBD2. Germline V gene lookup returns CDR1 ENHRY and CDR2 SYGVKD. The trim removed 2 bases at V and 5 bases at J, leaving 2 bases unmatched. The CDR3 length is 13 residues. CDR3 bases: TGTGCCATCAGTGAGACTAGCGGAAACGAGCAGTACTTC. This sequence encodes CAISETSGNEQYF.

The rearrangement joins TRBV7-8 to TRBJ2-7; 8 nucleotides align to TRBD2. Looked up from germline, CDR1 is SGHVS and CDR2 is FQNEAQ. The CDR3 contains 17 residues. The V segment lost 5 bases and the J segment 2 bases; nucleotides outside the gene matches: 14. The CDR3 here is CASSTRGGAGGAYEQYF. DNA for the CDR3: TGTGCCAGCAGCACCCGAGGGGGGGCCGGGGGGGCCTACGAGCAGTACTTC.

The chain is built from TRBV2 and TRBJ2-2; 12 bases align to TRBD1. The CDR3 extends over 16 amino acids. Trimming cost V 7 bases and J 0 bases; bases outside gene matches: 3. Germline values: CDR1 SNHLY, CDR2 FYNNEI. The CDR3, as DNA: TGTGCCAGCAAGGGACAGGGGGCCACGAACACCGGGGAGCTGTTTTTT. It specifies CASKGQGATNTGELFF.

The chain joins TRBV18 to TRBJ1-5; 10 positions match TRBD1. CDR1 KGHSH and CDR2 LQKENI come from the germline V gene. This CDR3 comprises 16 residues. After removal of 6 bases from V and 3 bases from J, the junction contained 8 bases not matched to a gene. Here the CDR3 reads CASSRDRGTPNQPQHF. In nucleotides, the CDR3 is TGTGCCAGCTCCCGGGACAGGGGTACACCCAATCAGCCCCAGCATTTT.

This chain connects TRBV5-6 to TRBJ2-7; TRBD1 matches 9 bases. CDR3 length: 15 amino acids. The V segment lost 4 bases and the J segment 0 bases; nucleotides outside the gene matches: 5. In germline, CDR1 is SGHDT, CDR2 YYEEEE. The CDR3 is CASSDTGGTSYEQYF. The CDR3 nucleotides read TGTGCCAGCAGCGACACAGGGGGCACCTCCTACGAGCAGTACTTC.

This clone was detected once. The V call is TRBV5-1, the J call TRBJ1-1; D may be TRBD1 (5 bases). The CDR3 extends over 13 amino acids. Trimming took 4 bases from V and 5 from J, leaving 12 bases between them. Germline CDR1 is SGHRS and CDR2 is YFSETQ. As DNA, the CDR3 is TGCGCCAGCAGCCCGCTAGGGGTGACTGAAGCTTTCTTT. Amino acid sequence: CASSPLGVTEAFF.

This rearrangement joins TRBV27 to TRBJ2-5; maybe TRBD1 (5 bases). The closer fit of TRBJ2-7 to the DNA end suggests the J call may be wrong. Germline values: CDR1 MNHEY, CDR2 SMNVEV (reference sequence). The CDR3 extends over 16 amino acids. The CDR3 DNA reads as TGTGCCAGCAGTTTATCCCGACAGCTTTACACCTACGAGCAGTACTTC. This translates into CASSLSRQLYTYEQYF.

This chain links TRBV2 with TRBJ2-7; 10 bases line up with TRBD1. The CDR3 is made up of 17 amino acids. Trimming took 5 bases from V and 5 from J; bases not matched to a gene: 15. CDR1 is SNHLY, CDR2 FYNNEI, per germline. The CDR3 DNA is TGTGCCAGCAGTACCGGGACAGGGGCCCCCCGAGAGGACGAGCAGTACTTC. Its translation: CASSTGTGAPREDEQYF.

J is TRBJ2-3 and V is TRBV9, with TRBD2 matching 11 bases. CDR1 is SGDLS and CDR2 is YYNGEE in the germline V gene. The junction had 9 bases not matched to a gene; V was cut back by 4 bases and J by 5 bases. This CDR3 region has 16 residues. In DNA, the CDR3 is TGTGCCAGCAGCAGCGGGACTAGCGGATTAGGAGATACGCAGTATTTT. Encoded protein: CASSSGTSGLGDTQYF.